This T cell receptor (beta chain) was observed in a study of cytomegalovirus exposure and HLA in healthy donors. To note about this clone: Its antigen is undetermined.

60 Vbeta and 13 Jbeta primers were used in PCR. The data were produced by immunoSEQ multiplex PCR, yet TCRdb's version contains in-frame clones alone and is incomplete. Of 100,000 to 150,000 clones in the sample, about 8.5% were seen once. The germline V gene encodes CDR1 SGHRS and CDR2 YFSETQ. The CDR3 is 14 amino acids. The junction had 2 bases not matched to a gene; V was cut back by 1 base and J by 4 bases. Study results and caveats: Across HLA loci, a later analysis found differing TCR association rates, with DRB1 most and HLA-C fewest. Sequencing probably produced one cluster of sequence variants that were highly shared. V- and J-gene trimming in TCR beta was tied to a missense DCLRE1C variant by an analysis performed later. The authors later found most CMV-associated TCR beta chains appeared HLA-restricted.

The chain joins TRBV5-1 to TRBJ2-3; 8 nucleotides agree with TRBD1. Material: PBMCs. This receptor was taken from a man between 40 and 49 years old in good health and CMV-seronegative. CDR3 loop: CASSLTQGADTQYF. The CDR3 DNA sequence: TGCGCCAGCAGCTTGACACAGGGGGCAGATACGCAGTATTTT.